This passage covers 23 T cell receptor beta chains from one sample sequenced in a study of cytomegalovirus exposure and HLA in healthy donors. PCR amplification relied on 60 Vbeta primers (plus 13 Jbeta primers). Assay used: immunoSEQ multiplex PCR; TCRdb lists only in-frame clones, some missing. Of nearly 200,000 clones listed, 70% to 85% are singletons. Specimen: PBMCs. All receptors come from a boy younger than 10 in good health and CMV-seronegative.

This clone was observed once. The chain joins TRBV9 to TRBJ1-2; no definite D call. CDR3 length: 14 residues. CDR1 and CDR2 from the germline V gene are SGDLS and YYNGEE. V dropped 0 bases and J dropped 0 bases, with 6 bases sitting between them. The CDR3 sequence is CASSVGAANYGYTF. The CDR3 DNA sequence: TGTGCCAGCAGCGTAGGGGCAGCTAACTATGGCTACACCTTC.

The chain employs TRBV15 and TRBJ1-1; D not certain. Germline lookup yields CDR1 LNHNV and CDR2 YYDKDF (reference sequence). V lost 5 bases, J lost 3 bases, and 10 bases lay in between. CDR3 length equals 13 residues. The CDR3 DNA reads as TGTGCCACCAGCCTTACGAGGTACACTGAAGCTTTCTTT. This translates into CATSLTRYTEAFF.

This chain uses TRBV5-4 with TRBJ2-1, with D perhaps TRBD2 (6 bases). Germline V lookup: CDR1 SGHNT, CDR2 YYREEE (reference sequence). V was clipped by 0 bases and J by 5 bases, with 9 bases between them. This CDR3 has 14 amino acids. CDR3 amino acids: CASSLGGRNNEQFF. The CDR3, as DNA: TGTGCCAGCAGCTTGGGGGGGAGGAACAATGAGCAGTTCTTC.

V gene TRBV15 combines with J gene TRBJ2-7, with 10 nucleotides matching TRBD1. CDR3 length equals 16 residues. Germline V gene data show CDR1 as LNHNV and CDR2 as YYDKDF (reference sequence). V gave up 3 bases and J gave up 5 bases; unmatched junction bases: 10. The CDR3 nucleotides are TGTGCCACCAGCAGTTCCCTCCGGGACAGGGGCCACGAGCAGTACTTC. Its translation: CATSSSLRDRGHEQYF.

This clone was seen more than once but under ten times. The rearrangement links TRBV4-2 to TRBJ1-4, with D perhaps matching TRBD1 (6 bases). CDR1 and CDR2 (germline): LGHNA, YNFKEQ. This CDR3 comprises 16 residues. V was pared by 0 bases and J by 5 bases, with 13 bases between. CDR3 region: CASSQDSAGANEKLFF. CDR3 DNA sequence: TGTGCCAGCAGCCAAGATTCAGCAGGGGCCAATGAAAAACTGTTTTTT.

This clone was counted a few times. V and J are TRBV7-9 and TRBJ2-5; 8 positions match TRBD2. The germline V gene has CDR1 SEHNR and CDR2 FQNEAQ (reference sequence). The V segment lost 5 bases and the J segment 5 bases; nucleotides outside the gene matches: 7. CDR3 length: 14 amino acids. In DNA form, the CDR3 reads TGTGCCAGCAGCCCCCGGACTAGCCAGGAGACCCAGTACTTC. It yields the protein CASSPRTSQETQYF.

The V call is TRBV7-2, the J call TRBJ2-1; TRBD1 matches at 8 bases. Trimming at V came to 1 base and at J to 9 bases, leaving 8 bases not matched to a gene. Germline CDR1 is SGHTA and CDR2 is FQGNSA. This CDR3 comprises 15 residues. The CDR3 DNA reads TGTGCCAGCAGCTTAGAATCAGGGGGCTTTGGTGAGCAGTTCTTC. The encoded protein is CASSLESGGFGEQFF.

The CDR3 nucleotides read TGTGCCATCGGGGCGGGACAGGGGGCCCACGAGCAGTACTTC. Translated: CAIGAGQGAHEQYF. The V gene is TRBV10-3, the J gene TRBJ2-7, with 12 bases identical to TRBD1. Trimming cost V 8 bases and J 5 bases; bases outside gene matches: 7. Germline V CDR1 and CDR2: ENHRY, SYGVKD. The CDR3 extends over 14 amino acids.

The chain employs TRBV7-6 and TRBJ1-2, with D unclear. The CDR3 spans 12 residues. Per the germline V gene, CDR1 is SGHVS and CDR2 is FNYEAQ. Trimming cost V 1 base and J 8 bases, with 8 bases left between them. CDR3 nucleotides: TGTGCCAGCAGCTTAGGGGCTGGGGGCTACACCTTC. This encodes CASSLGAGGYTF.

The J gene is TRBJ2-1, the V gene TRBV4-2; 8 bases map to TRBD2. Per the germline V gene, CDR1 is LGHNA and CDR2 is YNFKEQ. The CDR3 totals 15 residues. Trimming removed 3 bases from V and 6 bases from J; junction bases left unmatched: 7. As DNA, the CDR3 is TGTGCCAGCAGCCAGGAACTAGCGGAGATCAATGAGCAGTTCTTC. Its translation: CASSQELAEINEQFF.

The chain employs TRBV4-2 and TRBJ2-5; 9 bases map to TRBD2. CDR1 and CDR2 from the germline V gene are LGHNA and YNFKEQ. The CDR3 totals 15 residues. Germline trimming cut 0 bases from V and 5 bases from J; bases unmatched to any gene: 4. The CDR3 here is CASSQDLSGGETQYF. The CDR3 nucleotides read TGTGCCAGCAGCCAAGATCTTAGCGGGGGCGAGACCCAGTACTTC.

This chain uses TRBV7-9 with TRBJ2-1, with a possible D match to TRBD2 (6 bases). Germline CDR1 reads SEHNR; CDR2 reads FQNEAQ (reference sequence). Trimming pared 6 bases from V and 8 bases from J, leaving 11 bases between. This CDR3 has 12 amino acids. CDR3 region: CASSPGLDEQFF. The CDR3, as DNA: TGTGCCAGCAGTCCGGGACTTGATGAGCAGTTCTTC.

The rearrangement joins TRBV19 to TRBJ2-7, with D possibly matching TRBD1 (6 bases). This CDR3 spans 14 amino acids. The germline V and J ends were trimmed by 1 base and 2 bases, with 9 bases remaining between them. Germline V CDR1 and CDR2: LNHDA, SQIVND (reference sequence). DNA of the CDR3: TGTGCCAGTAGTATAGGGGGGCTAGCCTACGAGCAGTACTTC. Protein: CASSIGGLAYEQYF.

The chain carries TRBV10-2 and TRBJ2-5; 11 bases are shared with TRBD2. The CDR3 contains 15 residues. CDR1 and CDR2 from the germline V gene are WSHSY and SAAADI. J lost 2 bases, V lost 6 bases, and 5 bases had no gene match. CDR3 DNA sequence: TGCGCCAGCAGAGATACTAGCGGGGGACAAGAGACCCAGTACTTC. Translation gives CASRDTSGGQETQYF.

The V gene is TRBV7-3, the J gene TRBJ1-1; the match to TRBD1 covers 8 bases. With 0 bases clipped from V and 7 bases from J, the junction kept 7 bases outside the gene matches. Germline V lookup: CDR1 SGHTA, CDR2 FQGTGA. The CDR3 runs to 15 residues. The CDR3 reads CASSLTGTGGDEAFF. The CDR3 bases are TGTGCCAGCAGCTTAACGGGGACAGGCGGGGATGAAGCTTTCTTT.

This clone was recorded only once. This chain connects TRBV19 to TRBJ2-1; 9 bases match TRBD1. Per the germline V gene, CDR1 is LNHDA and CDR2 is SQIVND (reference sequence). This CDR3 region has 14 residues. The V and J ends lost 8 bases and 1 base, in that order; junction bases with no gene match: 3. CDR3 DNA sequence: TGTGCCAGTGGACAGGGGTTTTCCTACAATGAGCAGTTCTTC. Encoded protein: CASGQGFSYNEQFF.

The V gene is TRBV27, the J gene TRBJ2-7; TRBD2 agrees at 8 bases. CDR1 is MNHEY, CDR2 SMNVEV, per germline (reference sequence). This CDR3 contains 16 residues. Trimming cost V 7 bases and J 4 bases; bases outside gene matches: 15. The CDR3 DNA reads TGTGCCAGCAATGCGGGGGGCCCATGGGGGTTGTACGAGCAGTACTTC. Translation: CASNAGGPWGLYEQYF.

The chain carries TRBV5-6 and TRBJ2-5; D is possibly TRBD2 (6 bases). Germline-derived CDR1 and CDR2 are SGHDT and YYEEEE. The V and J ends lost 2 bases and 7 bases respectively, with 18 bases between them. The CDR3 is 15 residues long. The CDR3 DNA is TGTGCCAGCAGCTTTCTGGCTAGCGCTGAAGGGACCCAGTACTTC. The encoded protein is CASSFLASAEGTQYF.

The CDR3 region is CASSLTGVIPYEQYF. CDR3 DNA: TGTGCCAGCAGCTTGACAGGGGTGATCCCCTACGAGCAGTACTTC. The chain joins TRBV5-6 to TRBJ2-7; 7 nucleotides match TRBD1. There are 15 residues in the CDR3. J was trimmed by 2 bases and V by 1 base; bases with no gene match: 6. The V gene's germline CDR1 is SGHDT and CDR2 YYEEEE.

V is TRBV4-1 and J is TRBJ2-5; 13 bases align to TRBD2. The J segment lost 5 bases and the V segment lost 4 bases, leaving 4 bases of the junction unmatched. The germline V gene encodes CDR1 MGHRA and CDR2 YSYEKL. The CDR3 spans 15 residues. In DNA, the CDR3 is TGCGCCAGCAGCCTACTAGCGGGGGGGCGGGAGACCCAGTACTTC. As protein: CASSLLAGGRETQYF.

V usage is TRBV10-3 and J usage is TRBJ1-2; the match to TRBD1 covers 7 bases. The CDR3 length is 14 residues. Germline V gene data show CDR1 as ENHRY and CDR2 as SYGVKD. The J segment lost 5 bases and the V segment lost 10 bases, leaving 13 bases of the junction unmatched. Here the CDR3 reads CATLSLGGKYGYTF. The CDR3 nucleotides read TGTGCCACCCTAAGTTTAGGGGGCAAATATGGCTACACCTTC.

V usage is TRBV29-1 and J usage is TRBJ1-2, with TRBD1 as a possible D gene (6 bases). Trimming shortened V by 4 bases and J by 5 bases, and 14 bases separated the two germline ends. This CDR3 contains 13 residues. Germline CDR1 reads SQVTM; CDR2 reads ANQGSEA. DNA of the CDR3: TGCAGCGTTGTAGGACAGCCCCCATATGGCTACACCTTC. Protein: CSVVGQPPYGYTF. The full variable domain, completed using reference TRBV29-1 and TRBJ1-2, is SAVISQKPSRDICQRGTSLTIQCQVDSQVTMMFWYRQQPGQSLTLIATANQGSEATYESGFVIDKFPISRPNLTFSTLTVSNMSPEDSSIYLCSVVGQPPYGYTFGSGTRLTVV.

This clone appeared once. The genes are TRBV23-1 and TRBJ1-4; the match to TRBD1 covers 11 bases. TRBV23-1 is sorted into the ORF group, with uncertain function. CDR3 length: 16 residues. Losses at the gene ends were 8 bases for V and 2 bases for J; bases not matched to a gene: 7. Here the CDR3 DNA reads TGCGCCAGCCCCAAGGACAGGGGGCCGACTAATGAAAAACTGTTTTTT. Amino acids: CASPKDRGPTNEKLFF.